Listed below are T cell receptor beta chains from one sample, sequenced in a study of human T cells and chemical hapten exposure. TCRdb called the RACE reads again in MiXCR, with one record for every CDR3 protein. The repertoire includes about 200,000 distinct CDR3 sequences, 24% of them detected once, and under 2.5% sits in the top ten. The sequences come from whole blood, collected in connection with sensitization to the hapten diphenylcyclopropenone (DPC). The receptors were sampled from a woman aged 40 to 49 with alopecia areata. Some clones in this sample may be carry-over from other donors' samples. The CDR3 runs from the conserved cysteine through the conserved F or W. Fields, in order: J gene, clone size, D gene, V gene, CDR3 protein, CDR3 DNA. D genes are given only for firm matches. Not all rows give a size; the values are once, few, many and, for expanded clones, a class.

TRBJ1-1 | . | . | TRBV12-3/TRBV12-4 | CASSFTGKGAEAFF | TGTGCCAGCAGTTTCACAGGGAAGGGCGCTGAAGCTTTCTTT
TRBJ1-4 | few | . | TRBV20-1 | CSARNGLNEKLFF | TGCAGTGCTAGAAACGGGCTTAATGAAAAACTGTTTTTT
TRBJ2-7 | few | . | TRBV27 | CASSLFGEQYF | TGTGCCAGCAGTTTATTCGGCGAGCAGTACTTC
TRBJ2-1 | many | . | TRBV27 | CASSSPGLGAYEQFF | TGTGCCAGCAGTTCGCCGGGACTTGGGGCCTATGAGCAGTTCTTC
TRBJ2-3 | once | . | TRBV5-1 | CASSVGNLVDTQYF | TGCGCCAGCAGCGTGGGCAACTTGGTAGATACGCAGTATTTT
TRBJ1-1 | . | . | TRBV20-1 | CSARPSSYTAEAFF | TGCAGTGCTAGACCATCCTCCTACACCGCTGAAGCTTTCTTT
TRBJ2-1 | many | TRBD2 | TRBV28 | CASSPSGREGGEQFF | TGTGCCAGCAGTCCTAGCGGGAGGGAAGGTGGTGAGCAGTTCTTC
TRBJ2-1 | . | TRBD1 | TRBV4-3 | CASSQDSTGTGPYNEQFF | TGCGCCAGCAGCCAAGATTCTACCGGGACAGGCCCCTACAATGAGCAGTTCTTC
TRBJ2-1 | . | TRBD2 | TRBV7-9 | CASSLVGREGVKNEQFF | TGTGCCAGCAGCTTAGTCGGGCGGGAGGGCGTGAAGAATGAGCAGTTCTTC
TRBJ2-6 | . | TRBD2 | TRBV10-3 | CAISEHAGGNAGANVLTF | TGTGCCATCAGTGAGCATGCGGGAGGGAACGCTGGGGCCAACGTCCTGACTTTC
TRBJ2-1 | few | . | TRBV10-3 | CAISESERNNEQFF | TGTGCCATCAGTGAGTCGGAGAGAAACAATGAGCAGTTCTTC
TRBJ2-3 | many | . | TRBV29-1 | CSVGSTDTQYF | TGCAGCGTTGGGAGCACAGATACGCAGTATTTT
TRBJ2-7 | few | TRBD2 | TRBV18 | CASSPRLAWSSYEQYF | TGTGCCAGCTCACCGCGACTAGCCTGGAGCTCCTACGAGCAGTACTTC
TRBJ2-3 | few | . | TRBV28 | CASSQGSTDTQYF | TGTGCCAGCAGTCAAGGGAGCACAGATACGCAGTATTTT
TRBJ2-7 | few | . | TRBV29-1 | CSVTRGPSALSEQYF | TGCAGCGTAACCAGGGGTCCCTCGGCTCTCTCCGAGCAGTACTTC
TRBJ2-1 | few | TRBD2 | TRBV29-1 | CSVAGGGYHEQFF | TGCAGCGTTGCAGGCGGGGGTTACCATGAGCAGTTCTTC
TRBJ2-6 | few | TRBD1 | TRBV6-2/TRBV6-3 | CASSRDSLSGANVLTF | TGTGCCAGCAGTAGGGACAGCCTCTCTGGGGCCAACGTCCTGACTTTC
TRBJ1-5 | . | TRBD1 | TRBV20-1 | CSAASLQGSNQPQNF | TGCAGTGCTGCGTCGTTACAGGGGAGCAATCAGCCCCAGAATTTT
TRBJ2-3 | once | . | TRBV20-1 | CSARARGATDTQYF | TGCAGTGCTAGAGCCCGGGGAGCCACAGATACGCAGTATTTT
TRBJ1-4 | . | TRBD1 | TRBV4-3 | CASSQERVRQGGEKLFF | TGCGCCAGCAGCCAAGAAAGGGTGAGACAGGGCGGAGAAAAACTGTTTTTT
TRBJ1-2 | . | . | TRBV6-5 | CASSYSSGTYGYTF | TGTGCCAGCAGTTACTCCTCCGGGACCTATGGCTACACCTTC
TRBJ2-1 | . | . | TRBV10-3 | CASQGPSYNEQFF | TGTGCCTCACAGGGTCCCTCTTACAATGAGCAGTTCTTC
TRBJ2-3 | few | . | TRBV5-1 | CASSGRDSTDTQYF | TGCGCCAGCAGCGGACGGGACAGCACAGATACGCAGTATTTT
TRBJ1-3 | . | TRBD1 | TRBV12-3/TRBV12-4 | CASTMDRRGNTIYF | TGTGCCAGCACCATGGACAGGCGGGGAAACACCATATATTTT
TRBJ2-5 | . | . | TRBV5-1 | CASSLFINTGPETQYF | TGCGCCAGCAGCTTGTTCATTAACACAGGGCCGGAGACCCAGTACTTC
TRBJ2-7 | . | . | TRBV29-1 | CSVSNSMDEQYF | TGCAGCGTTTCCAATTCTATGGACGAGCAGTACTTC
TRBJ2-7 | few | . | TRBV3-1 | CASSQDLGTGFWEQYF | TGTGCCAGCAGCCAAGATCTGGGGACCGGTTTTTGGGAGCAGTACTTC
TRBJ1-4 | many | . | TRBV20-1 | CSARASDQGRDEKLFF | TGCAGTGCTAGAGCCTCAGATCAAGGACGGGATGAAAAACTGTTTTTT
TRBJ1-3 | . | . | TRBV9 | CASSVSPGNTIYF | TGTGCCAGCAGCGTAAGTCCGGGAAACACCATATATTTT
TRBJ2-7 | few | . | TRBV6-4 | CARRREQPSYEQYF | TGTGCCAGAAGGCGCGAGCAGCCTTCCTACGAGCAGTACTTC
TRBJ1-6 | many | . | TRBV6-4 | CASSATFNSPLHF | TGTGCCAGCAGTGCAACCTTTAATTCACCCCTCCACTTT
TRBJ2-3 | . | TRBD1 | TRBV20-1 | CSATPGQGADTQYF | TGCAGTGCTACTCCGGGACAGGGGGCAGATACGCAGTATTTT
TRBJ2-3 | . | . | TRBV6-2/TRBV6-3 | CASWDSPGAPYF | TGTGCCAGCTGGGACTCACCGGGAGCTCCGTATTTT
TRBJ2-3 | many | TRBD1 | TRBV29-1 | CSVGGQSSTDTQYF | TGCAGCGTTGGGGGACAGTCTAGCACAGATACGCAGTATTTT
TRBJ2-7 | . | . | TRBV7-2 | CASSLEGGEFNEQYF | TGTGCCAGCAGCTTAGAGGGCGGGGAATTCAACGAGCAGTACTTC
TRBJ2-5 | . | . | TRBV11-2 | CASSTGLFQETQYF | TGTGCCAGCAGCACTGGCCTTTTCCAAGAGACCCAGTACTTC